This T cell receptor (beta chain) derives from a study of shared clonotypes between healthy human individuals. Data came from immunoSEQ multiplex PCR; TCRdb stores just in-frame clones and leaves some out. The table includes roughly 1 million clones, around 78% detected once. Germline CDR1 and CDR2: MNHEY and SVGAGI. V dropped 6 bases and J dropped 4; count of bases not matched to a gene: 7. The CDR3 contains 14 residues. This receptor was obtained from a man in his late teens or twenties in good health. Some clones in this sample may be carry-over from other donors' samples. V is TRBV6-5 and J is TRBJ2-5; 8 positions match TRBD2. The sequenced sample was memory CD4+ T cells from PBMCs. Indicated subset: CD45RA-negative fraction. CDR3 nucleotide sequence: TGTGCCAGCAGACGGGCTAGCGGGTTAGAGACCCAGTACTTC. Its protein is CASRRASGLETQYF.